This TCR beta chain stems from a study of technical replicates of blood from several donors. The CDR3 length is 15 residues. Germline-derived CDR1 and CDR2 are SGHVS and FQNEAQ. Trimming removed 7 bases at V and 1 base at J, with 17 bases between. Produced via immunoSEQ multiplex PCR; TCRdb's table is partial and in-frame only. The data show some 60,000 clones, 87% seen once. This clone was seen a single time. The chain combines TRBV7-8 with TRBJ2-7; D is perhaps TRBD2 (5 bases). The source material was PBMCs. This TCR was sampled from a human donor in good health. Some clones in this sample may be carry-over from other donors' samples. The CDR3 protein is CASTRGAVRSYEQYF. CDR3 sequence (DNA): TGTGCCAGCACCCGAGGAGCGGTTAGGTCCTACGAGCAGTACTTC. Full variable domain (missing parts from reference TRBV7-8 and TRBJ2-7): GAGVSQSPRYKVAKRGQDVALRCDPISGHVSLFWYQQALGQGPEFLTYFQNEAQLDKSGLPSDRFFAERPEGSVSTLKIQRTQQEDSAVYLCASTRGAVRSYEQYFGPGTRLTVT.